Listed here is a single TCR beta chain. Original handling: Reference gene primer amplification gave nucleated cell count estimates. Generated by immunoSEQ multiplex PCR, the TCRdb table keeps only in-frame clones and is missing some. Clone size and V and J calls were adopted from that table, with D and trimming inferred from the DNA. Found here are 200,000 to 300,000 clones, about 80% of them singletons; the top ten hold approximately 9%. The data are from a study of blood T cell repertoires in COVID-19. Study-level information: The analysed material was cDNA or gDNA that came from T cells, B-cell-depleted T cells, or PBMCs.

V shed 4 bases and J shed 6 bases, with 14 bases lying between them. Germline-derived CDR1 and CDR2 are SGHNT and YYREEE (reference sequence). The CDR3 runs to 13 residues. Sequenced: peripheral blood. The chain is built from TRBV5-4 and TRBJ2-7; D remains ambiguous. The TCR was taken from a human donor in a cohort sampled during active COVID-19. The CDR3 nucleotides are TGTGCCAGCAGCCAACCATCAGGAAGCGAGCAGTACTTC. As protein: CASSQPSGSEQYF. Using reference TRBV5-4 and TRBJ2-7 for the parts outside the CDR3, the full variable domain is ETGVTQSPTHLIKTRGQQVTLRCSSQSGHNTVSWYQQALGQGPQFIFQYYREEENGRGNFPPRFSGLQFPNYSSELNVNALELDDSALYLCASSQPSGSEQYFGPGTRLTVT.